A selection of T cell receptor beta chains follows, all from one sample in a study of T cell clones after liver transplantation. Assay: immunoSEQ multiplex PCR; the TCRdb copy retains only in-frame clones and omits some. The sample contains some 80,000 clones, around four fifths of which appear only once. Sequenced material: CD4+ T cells from blood, taken 45 to 46 months after liver transplant. Receptor source: a human patient who received a liver transplant. Some T cells may have originated in the graft donor. CDR3s include the opening cysteine and the closing phenylalanine or tryptophan. A D gene is named only where the DNA matches it firmly. Only some rows state a clone size, as once, few, many or a class for expanded clones.

v_gene	d_gene	abundance	j_gene	CDR3aa	CDR3nt
TRBV10-3	TRBD2	-	TRBJ2-1	CAIRADTLASSYNEQFF	TGTGCCATCAGAGCAGATACACTAGCGAGCTCCTACAATGAGCAGTTCTTC
TRBV30	TRBD1	-	TRBJ1-2	CAWSRDRYFYGYTF	TGTGCCTGGAGCCGGGACAGGTATTTCTATGGCTACACCTTC
TRBV19	TRBD1	-	TRBJ1-5	CASRGTGVSNQPQHF	TGTGCCAGTAGAGGGACAGGGGTTAGCAATCAGCCCCAGCATTTT
TRBV19	TRBD1	-	TRBJ1-4	CASSIGGQGGKLFF	TGTGCCAGTAGTATTGGAGGACAGGGAGGGAAACTGTTTTTT
TRBV29-1	-	-	TRBJ2-5	CSVRGSRETQYF	TGCAGCGTGAGGGGGTCTCGAGAGACCCAGTACTTC
TRBV10-3	-	-	TRBJ1-1	CAISSGQNTEAFF	TGTGCCATCAGTTCGGGACAGAACACTGAAGCTTTCTTT
TRBV4-2	-	-	TRBJ2-5	CASSSGWGTQYF	TGTGCCAGCAGCTCGGGGTGGGGGACCCAGTACTTC
TRBV18	-	-	TRBJ2-3	CASSPLGGPRTDTQYF	TGTGCCAGCTCACCACTGGGGGGACCGCGCACAGATACGCAGTATTTT
TRBV6-6	TRBD1	-	TRBJ2-5	CASSYNRGETQYF	TGTGCCAGCAGTTACAACAGGGGGGAGACCCAGTACTTC
TRBV5-1	-	-	TRBJ2-5	CASSSLGGLSYQETQYF	TGCGCCAGCAGCTCGCTGGGGGGACTCTCATACCAAGAGACCCAGTACTTC
TRBV11-2	TRBD1	-	TRBJ1-2	CASSSQGARPYGYTF	TGTGCCAGCAGCTCCCAGGGGGCGCGTCCCTATGGCTACACCTTC
TRBV5-1	-	few	TRBJ2-3	CASSFWGRDTQYF	TGCGCCAGCAGCTTTTGGGGCAGAGATACGCAGTATTTT
TRBV28	-	-	TRBJ1-5	CASLLGGGGQPQHF	TGTGCCAGCTTGCTGGGTGGGGGAGGTCAGCCCCAGCATTTT
TRBV21-1	-	once	TRBJ2-7	CASSIYEQYF	TGTGCCAGCAGCATCTACGAGCAGTACTTC
TRBV7-9	TRBD1	-	TRBJ1-2	CASSLGLSQGGRGYTF	TGTGCCAGCAGCTTAGGTCTGTCACAGGGGGGTCGCGGCTACACCTTC
TRBV5-1	TRBD1	few	TRBJ1-1	CASSLVGRGDTEAFF	TGCGCCAGCAGCTTGGTCGGCAGGGGGGACACTGAAGCTTTCTTT
TRBV14	TRBD2	-	TRBJ2-3	CASSQGLAASTDTQYF	TGTGCCAGCAGCCAGGGACTAGCGGCATCTACAGATACGCAGTATTTT
TRBV4-1	-	-	TRBJ2-1	CASSQDRLLIASSYNEQFF	TGCGCCAGCAGCCAAGACCGACTTCTAATAGCCTCCTCCTACAATGAGCAGTTCTTC
TRBV19	TRBD1	-	TRBJ1-4	CASSITGAAEKLFF	TGTGCCAGTAGTATTACAGGGGCGGCTGAAAAACTGTTTTTT
TRBV5-1	TRBD1	-	TRBJ2-3	CASSSQILEGAGSTDTQYF	TGCGCCAGCAGCTCCCAAATCCTAGAGGGGGCGGGCAGCACAGATACGCAGTATTTT
TRBV7-2	TRBD1	-	TRBJ1-5	CASSSTTGGGQPQHF	TGTGCCAGCAGCTCAACGACAGGGGGCGGTCAGCCCCAGCATTTT
TRBV7-6	-	-	TRBJ2-1	CASSPGSGIYNEQFF	TGTGCCAGCAGCCCGGGCTCGGGAATCTACAATGAGCAGTTCTTC
TRBV5-1	TRBD1	-	TRBJ1-2	CASSTWDRDYGYTF	TGCGCCAGCAGCACCTGGGACAGGGACTATGGCTACACCTTC
TRBV5-1	TRBD2	-	TRBJ2-1	CASRLAGGVYNEQFF	TGCGCCAGCAGACTAGCGGGAGGTGTATACAATGAGCAGTTCTTC
TRBV13	TRBD2	-	TRBJ2-3	CASSLGGRLAGGPGTDTQYF	TGTGCCAGCAGCTTAGGGGGTCGGCTAGCGGGAGGGCCGGGGACAGATACGCAGTATTTT
TRBV7-3	-	-	TRBJ1-5	CASTINSNQPQHF	TGTGCCAGCACCATAAACAGCAATCAGCCCCAGCATTTT
TRBV6-1	-	-	TRBJ2-1	CASSPLGGEQFF	TGTGCCAGCAGTCCCCTAGGGGGTGAGCAGTTCTTC
TRBV11-2	-	few	TRBJ1-1	CASSSDQGAEAFF	TGTGCCAGCAGCTCCGACCAGGGAGCTGAAGCTTTCTTT
TRBV11-2	-	-	TRBJ1-4	CASSPAGGFNEKLFF	TGTGCCAGCAGCCCCGCGGGGGGGTTTAATGAAAAACTGTTTTTT
TRBV19	-	-	TRBJ1-5	CASSPYPRGNQPQHF	TGTGCCAGTAGTCCCTATCCCAGGGGTAATCAGCCCCAGCATTTT
TRBV6-6	-	-	TRBJ1-2	CASSYSVQGRYGYTF	TGTGCCAGCAGTTACTCGGTACAGGGAAGGTATGGCTACACCTTC
TRBV5-1	-	-	TRBJ1-2	CASSFTLNYGYTF	TGCGCCAGCAGCTTTACACTTAACTATGGCTACACCTTC
TRBV5-1	TRBD2	-	TRBJ2-1	CASSLNLAAAYNEQFF	TGCGCCAGCAGCTTGAATCTAGCGGCTGCCTACAATGAGCAGTTCTTC
TRBV28	-	-	TRBJ1-5	CASSTTRWQPQHF	TGTGCCAGCAGCACCACTCGTTGGCAGCCCCAGCATTTT
TRBV5-1	TRBD2	few	TRBJ2-1	CASRLGTSGNNEQFF	TGCGCCAGCAGGCTAGGAACTAGCGGGAACAATGAGCAGTTCTTC
TRBV5-1	-	-	TRBJ2-1	CASSLADRFSYNEQFF	TGCGCCAGCAGCTTGGCCGACAGGTTCTCCTACAATGAGCAGTTCTTC
TRBV28	-	-	TRBJ2-3	CASSSPTRRGLVTQYF	TGTGCCAGCAGTTCCCCTACTAGACGAGGTTTAGTGACGCAGTATTTT
TRBV11-2	TRBD2	-	TRBJ2-1	CASSSGLAGVDNEQFF	TGTGCCAGCAGCTCGGGACTAGCGGGAGTTGACAATGAGCAGTTCTTC
TRBV19	-	-	TRBJ2-6	CARRRRATGANVLTF	TGTGCCAGGAGAAGGAGGGCCACTGGGGCCAACGTCCTGACTTTC
TRBV6-5	-	-	TRBJ1-2	CASSRGTFMGYTF	TGTGCCAGCAGTCGAGGGACCTTCATGGGCTACACCTTC
TRBV18	-	once	TRBJ1-1	CASHGQLNTEAFF	TGTGCCAGCCACGGACAGCTGAACACTGAAGCTTTCTTT
TRBV6-5	-	-	TRBJ2-7	CASSSPTSRNEQYF	TGTGCCAGCAGTAGCCCGACCTCCCGAAACGAGCAGTACTTC
TRBV28	-	-	TRBJ2-1	CASSPGGVKNEQFF	TGTGCCAGCAGTCCAGGGGGGGTTAAGAATGAGCAGTTCTTC
TRBV7-2	-	once	TRBJ2-7	CASSLRAGLGYEQYF	TGTGCCAGCAGCTTAAGGGCAGGGTTAGGGTACGAGCAGTACTTC
TRBV6-1	-	-	TRBJ2-7	CASSARFYEQYF	TGTGCCAGCAGTGCCAGATTCTACGAGCAGTACTTC
TRBV19	-	-	TRBJ2-5	CASSMTVQGPETQYF	TGTGCCAGTAGTATGACCGTGCAGGGCCCCGAGACCCAGTACTTC
TRBV28	-	few	TRBJ1-1	CASSPPPGTAGTEAFF	TGTGCCAGCAGTCCCCCTCCCGGGACGGCCGGCACTGAAGCTTTCTTT
TRBV7-9	TRBD1	-	TRBJ2-3	CASSTRQAQGADTQYF	TGTGCCAGCAGCACACGACAGGCCCAGGGGGCAGATACGCAGTATTTT
TRBV12-5	TRBD2	-	TRBJ2-2	CASGAGLGDTGELFF	TGTGCTAGTGGTGCCGGACTAGGCGACACCGGGGAGCTGTTTTTT
TRBV9	-	-	TRBJ1-3	CASSVDHSSGNTIYF	TGTGCCAGCAGCGTAGATCACAGCTCTGGAAACACCATATATTTT
TRBV19	TRBD1	-	TRBJ2-5	CASSPRTGDQETQYF	TGTGCCAGTAGTCCAAGGACAGGGGACCAAGAGACCCAGTACTTC
TRBV6-1	-	-	TRBJ2-7	CASSRLAGGYEQYF	TGTGCCAGCAGTCGACTAGCAGGGGGCTACGAGCAGTACTTC
TRBV4-3	TRBD2	-	TRBJ2-1	CASSRVSGSGGHEQFF	TGCGCCAGCAGCCGGGTTAGCGGGAGTGGAGGCCATGAGCAGTTCTTC
TRBV9	-	-	TRBJ1-4	CASSVVSGGGNEKLFF	TGTGCCAGCAGCGTAGTCTCAGGTGGTGGTAATGAAAAACTGTTTTTT